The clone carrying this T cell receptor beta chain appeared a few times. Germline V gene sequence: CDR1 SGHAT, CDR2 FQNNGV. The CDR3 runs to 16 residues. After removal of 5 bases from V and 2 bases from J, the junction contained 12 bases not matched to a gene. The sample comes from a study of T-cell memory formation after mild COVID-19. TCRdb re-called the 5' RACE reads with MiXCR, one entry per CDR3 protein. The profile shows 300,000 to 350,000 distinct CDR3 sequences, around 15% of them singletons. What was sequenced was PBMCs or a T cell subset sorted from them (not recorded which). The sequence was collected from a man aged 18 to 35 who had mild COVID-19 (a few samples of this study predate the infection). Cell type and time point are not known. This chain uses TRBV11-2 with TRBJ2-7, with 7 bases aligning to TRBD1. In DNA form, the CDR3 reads TGTGCCAGCAGCGGTAGGTCGGGACAGCGAGCCTACGAGCAGTACTTC. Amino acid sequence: CASSGRSGQRAYEQYF.